Sequencing of this TCR beta chain was carried out in a study of CD8 T cells in ankylosing spondylitis. In making TCR beta libraries, quantitative 5'-RACE with molecular barcodes was used. TCRdb used MiXCR to reprocess the 5' RACE reads, holding one entry per CDR3 protein. The table includes roughly 490,000 distinct CDR3 sequences, approximately 5% detected once. In its sample, this clonotype was seen a few times. The antigen is not known. Overall study findings and caveats: Previously reported in reactive arthritis synovial fluid and blood were some of the motif variants. Within ankylosing spondylitis blood, a TCR beta motif made up of roughly eight highly homologous variants appeared to be characteristic. Disease-linked clones proved CD8+ and comparatively uncommon in peripheral blood.

The V end was cut by 4 bases, the J end by 6 bases, with 16 bases between. There are 14 residues in the CDR3. CDR1 is SGHRS and CDR2 is YFSETQ in the germline V gene. This clonotype was obtained from a male donor with ankylosing spondylitis. Sequencing used blood, either unsorted or a sorted T cell fraction (not recorded which). The chain has TRBV5-1 and TRBJ1-2, with D tentatively TRBD1 (5 bases). The CDR3 spells CASSPGWGTDGYTF. CDR3 sequence (DNA): TGCGCCAGCAGCCCTGGGTGGGGGACCGATGGCTACACCTTC.